There are a few counts of the clone carrying this T cell receptor beta chain. V lost 3 bases to trimming and J lost 10 bases, with 13 bases between them. The CDR3 loop spans 13 amino acids. This specimen belongs to a study of blood T cells in healthy people across ages. Then a second PCR, running roughly 7 to 11 cycles, was carried out with a sample-barcoded 5' primer and a J-beta primer mix. TCRdb called the 5' RACE reads again in MiXCR, with one record for every CDR3 protein. This table holds approximately 1.5 million distinct CDR3 sequences, about 35% found once. The clonotype originates from a woman between 25 and 40 years old in good health. The sample was blood. The V gene is TRBV12-3 or TRBV12-4, the J gene TRBJ1-5; D not certain. The CDR3 DNA follows: TGTGCCAGCAGTTTTCAAGGGCCCCTACCCCAGCATTTT. Its translation: CASSFQGPLPQHF.